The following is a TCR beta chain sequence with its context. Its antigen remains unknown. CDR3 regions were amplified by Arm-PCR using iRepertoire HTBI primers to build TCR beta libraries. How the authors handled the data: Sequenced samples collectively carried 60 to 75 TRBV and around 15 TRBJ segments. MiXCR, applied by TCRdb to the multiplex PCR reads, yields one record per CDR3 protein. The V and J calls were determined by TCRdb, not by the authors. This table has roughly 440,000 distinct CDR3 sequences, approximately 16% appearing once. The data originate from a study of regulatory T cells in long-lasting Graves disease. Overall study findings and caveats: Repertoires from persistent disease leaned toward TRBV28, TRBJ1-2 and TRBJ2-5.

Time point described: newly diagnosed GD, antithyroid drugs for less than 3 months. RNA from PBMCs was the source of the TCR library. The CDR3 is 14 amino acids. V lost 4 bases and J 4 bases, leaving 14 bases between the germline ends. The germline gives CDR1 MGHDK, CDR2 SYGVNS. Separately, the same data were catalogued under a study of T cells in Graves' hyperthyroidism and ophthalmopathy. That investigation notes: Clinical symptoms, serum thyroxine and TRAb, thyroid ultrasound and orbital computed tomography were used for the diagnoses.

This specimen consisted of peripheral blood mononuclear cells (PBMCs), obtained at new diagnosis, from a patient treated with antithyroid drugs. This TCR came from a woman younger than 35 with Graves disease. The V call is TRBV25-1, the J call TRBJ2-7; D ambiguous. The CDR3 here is CASSVTDEGYEQYF. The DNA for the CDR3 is TGTGCCAGCAGTGTGACCGACGAAGGGTACGAGCAGTACTTC.